This T cell receptor (beta chain) was documented in a study of cytomegalovirus exposure and HLA in healthy donors. Comments on this clone: Its antigen is unidentified.

Some clones are missing from TCRdb's copy, which holds only in-frame ones; the method was immunoSEQ multiplex PCR. The data contain about 110,000 clones, around nine tenths of them singletons. This CDR3 contains 13 residues. Losses at the gene ends were 4 bases for V and 4 bases for J; bases not matched to a gene: 1. Germline CDR1 is SEHNR and CDR2 is FQNEAQ (reference sequence). General study findings and limits: Testing in vitro showed a few CMV-associated chains specific for CMV antigens.

What was sequenced was PBMCs. This TCR was recovered from a woman aged 18-29 years in good health and CMV-seronegative. This sequence joins TRBV7-9 and TRBJ2-7; 10 positions match TRBD2. The CDR3 loop reads CASSSAGGYEQYF. CDR3 DNA: TGTGCCAGCAGCTCAGCGGGAGGGTACGAGCAGTACTTC.